This T cell receptor (beta chain) was sequenced during a study of cytomegalovirus exposure and HLA in healthy donors. PCR amplification relied on 60 Vbeta primers (plus 13 Jbeta primers). TCRdb's copy holds only in-frame clones and misses some; the assay was immunoSEQ multiplex PCR. In the table there are some 80,000 clones, around 60% of which are singletons. Source material: PBMCs. The sequence was collected from a male donor in good health and CMV-seropositive.

The CDR3 DNA follows: TGTGCCAGCAGCACATGGAGGGGTATCAGTAATTCACCCCTCCACTTT. Its translation: CASSTWRGISNSPLHF. The V and J genes are TRBV11-2 and TRBJ1-6, with a weak D call TRBD1 (5 bases). V was clipped by 5 bases and J by 6 bases, with 17 bases between them. The CDR3 runs 16 residues. CDR1 SGHAT and CDR2 FQNNGV come from the germline V gene.